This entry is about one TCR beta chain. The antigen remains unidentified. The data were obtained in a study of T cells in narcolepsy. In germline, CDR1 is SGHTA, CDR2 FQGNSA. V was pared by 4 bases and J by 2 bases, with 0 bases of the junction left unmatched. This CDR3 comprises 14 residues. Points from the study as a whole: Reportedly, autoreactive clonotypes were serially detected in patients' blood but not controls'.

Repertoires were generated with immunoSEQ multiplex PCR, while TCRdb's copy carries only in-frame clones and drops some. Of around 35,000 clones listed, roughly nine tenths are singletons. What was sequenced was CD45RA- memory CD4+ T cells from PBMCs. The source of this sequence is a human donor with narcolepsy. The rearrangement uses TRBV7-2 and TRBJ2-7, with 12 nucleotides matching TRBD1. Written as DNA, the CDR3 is TGTGCCAGCAGCTGGGACAGGGGGCCCTACGAGCAGTACTTC. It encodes CASSWDRGPYEQYF.